Presented here are 4 T cell receptor beta chains from one specimen sequenced in a study of Tregs in tolerant kidney transplant recipients. Measured with immunoSEQ multiplex PCR; TCRdb has only the in-frame clones, and not every one. The sample has roughly 66,000 clones; about nine tenths are singletons. Source: CD8+ T cells from blood, taken before the transplant. The origin of the receptors is a human donor who received a combined kidney and bone marrow transplant.

The chain recombines TRBV11-2 with TRBJ2-7; D is perhaps TRBD2 (6 bases). The CDR3 has 14 residues. The ends were cut back, 2 bases at V and 1 base at J, with 9 bases in the middle. Germline V CDR1 and CDR2: SGHAT, FQNNGV. In nucleotides, the CDR3 is TGTGCCAGCAGCTTACAAGGGACTTCCTACGAGCAGTACTTC. It encodes CASSLQGTSYEQYF.

The J gene is TRBJ1-2, the V gene TRBV7-9; 7 bases are shared with TRBD1. The trim removed 3 bases at V and 2 bases at J, leaving 6 bases unmatched. CDR1 is SEHNR, CDR2 FQNEAQ, per germline (reference sequence). The CDR3 extends over 15 amino acids. The CDR3 DNA is TGTGCCAGCAGCTTGTCGCTGACAGGGAACTATGGCTACACCTTC. Translation: CASSLSLTGNYGYTF.

The chain employs TRBV5-4 and TRBJ2-7, with 7 bases lining up with TRBD1. The CDR3 runs 14 residues. CDR1 and CDR2 (germline): SGHNT, YYREEE (reference sequence). With V trimmed by 5 bases and J by 0 bases, 5 bases remained unmatched. CDR3 region: CASRSGTASYEQYF. Here the CDR3 DNA reads TGTGCCAGCAGGTCCGGGACAGCCTCCTACGAGCAGTACTTC.

The CDR3 bases are TGTGCCTGGACCCCACAGGGTTGGGACAATCAGCCCCAGCATTTT. It translates to CAWTPQGWDNQPQHF. V usage is TRBV30 and J usage is TRBJ1-5, with D perhaps TRBD1 (6 bases). The germline CDR1 and CDR2 sequences are GTSNPN and SVGIG (reference sequence). The CDR3 length is 15 residues. With 4 bases removed from V and 3 bases from J, the gap between germline ends came to 16 bases.